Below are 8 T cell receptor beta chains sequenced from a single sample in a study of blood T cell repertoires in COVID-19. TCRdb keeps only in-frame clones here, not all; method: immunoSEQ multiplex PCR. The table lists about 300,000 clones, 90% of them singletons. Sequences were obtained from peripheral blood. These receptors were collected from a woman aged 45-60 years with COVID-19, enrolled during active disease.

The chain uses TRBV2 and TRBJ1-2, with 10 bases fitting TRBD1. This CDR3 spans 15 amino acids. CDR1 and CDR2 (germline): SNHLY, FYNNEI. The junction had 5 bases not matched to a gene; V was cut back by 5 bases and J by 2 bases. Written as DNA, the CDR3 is TGTGCCAGCAGTAACTCGGGACAGGGGAACTATGGCTACACCTTC. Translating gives CASSNSGQGNYGYTF.

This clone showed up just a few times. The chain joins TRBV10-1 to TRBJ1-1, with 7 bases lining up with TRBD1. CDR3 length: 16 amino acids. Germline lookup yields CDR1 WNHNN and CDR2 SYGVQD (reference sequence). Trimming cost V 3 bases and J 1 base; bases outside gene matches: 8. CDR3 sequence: CASSENRGKGNTEAFF. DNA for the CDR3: TGCGCCAGCAGTGAAAACAGGGGTAAAGGGAACACTGAAGCTTTCTTT.

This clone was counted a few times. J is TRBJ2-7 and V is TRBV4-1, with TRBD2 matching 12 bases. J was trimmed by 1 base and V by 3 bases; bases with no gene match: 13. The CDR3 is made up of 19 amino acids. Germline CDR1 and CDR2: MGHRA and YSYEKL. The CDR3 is CASSHRREGGLAGSYEQYF. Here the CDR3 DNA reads TGCGCCAGCAGCCATCGCCGGGAGGGTGGACTAGCGGGGTCCTACGAGCAGTACTTC.

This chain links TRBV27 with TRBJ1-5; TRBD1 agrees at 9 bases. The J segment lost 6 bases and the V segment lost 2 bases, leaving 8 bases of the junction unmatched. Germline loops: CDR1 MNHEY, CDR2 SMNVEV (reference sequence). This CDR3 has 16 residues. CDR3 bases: TGTGCCAGCAGTTTAAGGAGCGGGACAGGGATTCAGCCCCAGCATTTT. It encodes CASSLRSGTGIQPQHF.

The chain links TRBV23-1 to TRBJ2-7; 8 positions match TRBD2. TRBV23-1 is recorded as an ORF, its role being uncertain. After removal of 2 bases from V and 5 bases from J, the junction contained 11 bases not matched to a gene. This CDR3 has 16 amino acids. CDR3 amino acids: CASSQNTSGRVHEQYF. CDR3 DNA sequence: TGCGCCAGCAGTCAAAATACGAGCGGGAGAGTGCACGAGCAGTACTTC.

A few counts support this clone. The CDR3 DNA follows: TGTGCCAGCCAACAGGGACGCAATAACTATGGCTACACCTTC. This gives the protein CASQQGRNNYGYTF. The chain is built from TRBV2 and TRBJ1-2; weak D call: TRBD1 (6 bases). Per germline, CDR1 SNHLY and CDR2 FYNNEI. There are 14 residues in the CDR3. V was clipped by 8 bases and J by 1 base, with 14 bases between them.

The CDR3 loop reads CATSDTVGTGIQPQHF. The CDR3 nucleotides read TGTGCCACCAGTGATACAGTAGGGACAGGGATTCAGCCCCAGCATTTT. J is TRBJ1-5 and V is TRBV24-1, with 9 bases matching TRBD1. CDR3 length: 16 amino acids. Germline V gene lookup returns CDR1 KGHDR and CDR2 SFDVKD. Trimming removed 3 bases from V and 6 bases from J; junction bases left unmatched: 8.

CDR3 nucleotide sequence: TGTGCCACGTCCCGGGGTGAGGTCGGGTACAATGAGCAGTTCTTC. It yields the protein CATSRGEVGYNEQFF. The chain is built from TRBV6-5 and TRBJ2-1, with D possibly matching TRBD2 (5 bases). Germline V CDR1 and CDR2: MNHEY, SVGAGI. V shed 10 bases and J shed 4 bases, with 20 bases lying between them. This CDR3 spans 15 amino acids.